This T cell receptor beta chain was obtained from a study of blood T cell repertoires in COVID-19. The CDR3 runs 15 residues. The V segment lost 2 bases and the J segment 3 bases; nucleotides outside the gene matches: 7. From germline, CDR1 is SGHRS and CDR2 YFSETQ. Libraries were prepared by immunoSEQ multiplex PCR; TCRdb keeps only in-frame clonotypes and omits some of them. Here the sample spans around 110,000 clones, roughly 84% being singletons. Sequencing was carried out using PBMCs or T cells enriched from blood (not recorded which). V usage is TRBV5-1 and J usage is TRBJ2-7, with 8 bases fitting TRBD2. The clonotype originates from a young woman who had recovered from COVID-19. CDR3 nucleotides: TGCGCCAGCAGCTTAGGAGCGGGAGAGGTCTACGAGCAGTACTTC. Residues: CASSLGAGEVYEQYF.